This TCR beta chain was observed in a study of T cell repertoires in cytomegalovirus infection. Turning to the study itself: CMV epitopes, recently identified HLA-C-restricted and well-studied HLA-B-restricted, were used. Public TCR beta signatures were indicative of both CMV infection and a matching HLA type. Study findings and constraints: HLA-C-restricted CMV-specific TCR beta clonotypes prevailed in the ex vivo response.

In germline, CDR1 is SGHAT, CDR2 FQNNGV. The CDR3 runs 18 residues. Trimming pared 3 bases from V and 4 bases from J, leaving 21 bases between. This clonotype was counted only a few times. Its cognate antigen is unknown. MiXCR was run by TCRdb on the reads, yielding one entry per CDR3 protein. The sample lists hundreds of thousands of distinct CDR3 sequences; 33% were seen once. The rearrangement links TRBV11-2 to TRBJ1-4; tentative D call: TRBD1 (5 bases). The input for sequencing was cultured PBMCs, taken from culture after CMV antigen stimulation. The TCR comes from a human donor in good health (CMV status not recorded). Some clones in this sample may be carry-over from other donors' samples. This CDR3 reads CASSLGTPGSGGNEKLFF. Written as DNA, the CDR3 is TGTGCCAGCAGCTTGGGTACCCCAGGGAGCGGGGGTAATGAAAAACTGTTTTTT.